The 21 T cell receptor beta chains listed next were all sequenced from one sample in a study of CD8 T cells in ankylosing spondylitis. Study observations and caveats: In ankylosing spondylitis blood, a motif of seven to nine highly homologous TCR beta variants appeared characteristic.

Each CDR3 protein is one row after TCRdb ran MiXCR on the 5' RACE reads. Here the sample spans about 480,000 distinct CDR3 sequences, 17% being singletons. No antigen has been identified for these receptors. What was sequenced was blood, either unsorted or a sorted T cell fraction (not recorded which). All receptors derive from a male donor with ankylosing spondylitis.

This clonotype was recorded many times. This chain links TRBV12-3 or TRBV12-4 with TRBJ2-3, with a tentative D call TRBD2 (6 bases). V lost 2 bases to trimming and J lost 4 bases, with 13 bases between them. This CDR3 is 15 amino acids long. The CDR3 nucleotides read TGTGCCAGCAGTTTATCCGGGGGTGGCGCAGATACGCAGTATTTT. Translation gives CASSLSGGGADTQYF.

In this sample, this clonotype turned up a few times. This chain joins TRBV20-1 and TRBJ2-7, with 7 bases lining up with TRBD2. Germline CDR1 reads DFQATT; CDR2 reads SNEGSKA (reference sequence). The CDR3 runs 15 residues. Trimming removed 0 bases from V and 0 bases from J; junction bases left unmatched: 5. For the CDR3, the DNA is TGCAGTGCTAGAGATTCGAGGACTAGCTCCTACGAGCAGTACTTC. This codes for CSARDSRTSSYEQYF.

The rearrangement uses TRBV3-1 and TRBJ1-5; 9 bases match TRBD1. The CDR3 runs to 15 residues. Germline assignment: CDR1 LGHDT and CDR2 YNNKEL (reference sequence). V dropped 5 bases and J dropped 3; count of bases not matched to a gene: 5. CDR3 sequence (DNA): TGTGCCAGCAGCGAAGGACAGGGGAACAATCAGCCCCAGCATTTT. This sequence encodes CASSEGQGNNQPQHF.

V is TRBV20-1 and J is TRBJ2-7; no clear D gene. Looked up from germline, CDR1 is DFQATT and CDR2 is SNEGSKA (reference sequence). Trimming took 4 bases from V and 2 from J, leaving 15 bases between them. The CDR3 spans 14 residues. CDR3 sequence: CSATRRTQPYEQYF. CDR3 sequence (DNA): TGCAGTGCTACCCGACGGACCCAGCCCTACGAGCAGTACTTC.

V usage is TRBV4-1 and J usage is TRBJ1-1; D gene uncertain. Trimming left V 1 base short and J 0 bases short, with 9 bases between. Germline V gene data show CDR1 as MGHRA and CDR2 as YSYEKL. The CDR3 has 15 amino acids. This chain's CDR3 is CASSQAAAMNTEAFF. The CDR3 DNA sequence: TGCGCCAGCAGCCAAGCGGCGGCGATGAACACTGAAGCTTTCTTT.

This clonotype was found a few times. The CDR3 loop is CASSPNPGTGFETGYF. CDR3 DNA: TGTGCCAGCAGTCCTAACCCCGGGACAGGGTTTGAAACGGGGTACTTC. This chain links TRBV12-3 or TRBV12-4 with TRBJ2-7; 9 nucleotides line up with TRBD1. The CDR3 is 16 amino acids. V lost 5 bases, J lost 12 bases, and 20 bases stayed unmatched.

This rearrangement joins TRBV5-1 to TRBJ2-5; 8 bases are shared with TRBD2. The trim removed 3 bases at V and 1 base at J, leaving 8 bases unmatched. CDR1 SGHRS and CDR2 YFSETQ come from the germline V gene. This CDR3 comprises 16 residues. CDR3 nucleotides: TGCGCCAGCAGCTCGAAGCGCACTAGCGGCCAAGAGACCCAGTACTTC. Encoded protein: CASSSKRTSGQETQYF.

In its sample, this clonotype was seen a few times. The CDR3: CASTPRGGYYGYTF. DNA of the CDR3: TGTGCCAGCACCCCACGGGGCGGATACTATGGCTACACCTTC. The chain uses TRBV12-3 or TRBV12-4 and TRBJ1-2; D is perhaps TRBD1 (5 bases). This CDR3 contains 14 residues. Trimming pared 7 bases from V and 3 bases from J, leaving 15 bases between.

This sequence joins TRBV30 and TRBJ1-5; no definite D call. Germline loops: CDR1 GTSNPN, CDR2 SVGIG (reference sequence). CDR3 size: 15 residues. Trimming pared 1 base from V and 0 bases from J, leaving 10 bases between. CDR3 nucleotides: TGTGCCTGGAGTGGGGAAGGTTATAGCAATCAGCCCCAGCATTTT. This gives the protein CAWSGEGYSNQPQHF.

In its sample, this clonotype was seen many times. In DNA, the CDR3 is TGTGCCACTCGGAAAGGCGAAATGAACACTGAAGCTTTCTTT. This sequence encodes CATRKGEMNTEAFF. The rearrangement joins TRBV10-3 to TRBJ1-1; D is uncertain. The CDR3 runs 14 residues. Per germline, CDR1 ENHRY and CDR2 SYGVKD. The V gene lost 10 bases and the J gene lost 0 bases, with 15 bases spanning the gap.

This clonotype was detected a few times. This rearrangement joins TRBV20-1 to TRBJ1-3; D is uncertain. CDR3 size: 12 residues. Trimming removed 5 bases from V and 0 bases from J, with 5 bases in between. Germline V lookup: CDR1 DFQATT, CDR2 SNEGSKA (reference sequence). The CDR3 DNA is TGCAGTGCTCCCGCCTCTGGAAACACCATATATTTT. Translation gives CSAPASGNTIYF.

There are a few counts of this clonotype. The chain combines TRBV7-2 with TRBJ2-1, with D tentatively TRBD1 (5 bases). CDR1 is SGHTA, CDR2 FQGNSA, per germline. V gave up 2 bases and J gave up 7 bases, with 12 bases separating them. This CDR3 spans 14 amino acids. The DNA of the CDR3 is TGTGCCAGCAGCTTAAACAGGTTATCAAATGAGCAGTTCTTC. Encoded protein: CASSLNRLSNEQFF.

The chain uses TRBV15 and TRBJ1-1, with TRBD1 as a possible D gene (6 bases). V lost 5 bases, J lost 2 bases, and 12 bases lay in between. This CDR3 region has 14 residues. Germline CDR1 LNHNV, CDR2 YYDKDF (reference sequence). The CDR3 nucleotides read TGTGCCACCAGCGCCCGACAGGCTAACACTGAAGCTTTCTTT. Encoded protein: CATSARQANTEAFF. The full variable domain, completed using reference TRBV15 and TRBJ1-1, is DAMVIQNPRYQVTQFGKPVTLSCSQTLNHNVMYWYQQKSSQAPKLLFHYYDKDFNNEADTPDNFQSRRPNTSFCFLDIRSPGLGDTAMYLCATSARQANTEAFFGQGTRLTVV.

This clonotype came up many times. The V call is TRBV12-3 or TRBV12-4, the J call TRBJ1-4, with D possibly TRBD1 on 6 matching bases. This CDR3 contains 17 residues. V shed 3 bases and J shed 2 bases, with 16 bases lying between them. The CDR3 DNA reads TGTGCCAGCAGTTTTAAAGGGGGGCCGAGGACTAATGAAAAACTGTTTTTT. It is translated as CASSFKGGPRTNEKLFF.

The rearrangement uses TRBV6-1 and TRBJ2-1; no reliable D call. The CDR3 consists of 15 residues. CDR1 and CDR2 (germline): MNHNS, SASEGT. The V and J ends lost 6 bases and 0 bases respectively, with 12 bases between them. The CDR3 region is CASRRTYLSYNEQFF. The CDR3 coding sequence is TGTGCCAGCAGACGAACTTACCTCTCCTACAATGAGCAGTTCTTC.

This chain uses TRBV6-2 or TRBV6-3 with TRBJ2-7; D gene uncertain. The CDR3 spans 11 residues. V was cut by 8 bases and J by 6 bases, with 11 bases left in between. Germline values: CDR1 MNHEY, CDR2 SVGEGT. The CDR3 reads CASATIGEQYF. The CDR3 coding sequence is TGTGCCAGCGCCACAATCGGCGAGCAGTACTTC.

CDR3 DNA: TGTGCCAGCTCACCCGTGACAGGGGGCTTCAATGAGCAGTTCTTC. This encodes CASSPVTGGFNEQFF. The chain joins TRBV18 to TRBJ2-1, with 10 bases lining up with TRBD1. The CDR3 contains 15 residues. The ends lost 3 bases at V and 6 bases at J; junction bases unmatched: 5. Per the germline V gene, CDR1 is KGHSH and CDR2 is LQKENI.

The rearrangement joins TRBV12-3 or TRBV12-4 to TRBJ2-2; D call uncertain. CDR3 length: 12 amino acids. Trimming pared 6 bases from V and 7 bases from J, leaving 9 bases between. Here the CDR3 reads CASSPGFGELFF. CDR3 sequence (DNA): TGTGCCAGCAGCCCCGGGTTCGGGGAGCTGTTTTTT.

This clonotype was seen only a few times. This sequence joins TRBV12-3 or TRBV12-4 and TRBJ2-7; 9 nucleotides line up with TRBD2. The CDR3 loop spans 17 amino acids. J was trimmed by 4 bases and V by 3 bases; bases with no gene match: 13. CDR3 in amino acids: CASSLAPGSGSGYEQYF. Here the CDR3 DNA reads TGTGCCAGCAGTTTGGCCCCGGGTAGCGGGAGTGGTTACGAGCAGTACTTC.

This clonotype turned up a few times. This rearrangement joins TRBV5-4 to TRBJ1-6; D is possibly TRBD1 (6 bases). The ends were cut back, 4 bases at V and 7 bases at J, with 18 bases in the middle. The CDR3 consists of 16 residues. Germline lookup yields CDR1 SGHNT and CDR2 YYREEE (reference sequence). The CDR3 nucleotides are TGTGCCAGCAGCGATGGAGGGGGGTCATGGAATTCACCCCTCCACTTT. Its protein is CASSDGGGSWNSPLHF.

This clonotype was seen at least ten times. The chain couples TRBV5-1 to TRBJ1-4, with a weak D call TRBD1 (6 bases). The V end was cut by 2 bases, the J end by 5 bases, with 10 bases between. The CDR3 extends over 14 amino acids. CDR1 is SGHRS and CDR2 is YFSETQ in the germline V gene. The CDR3 loop is CASSFGDKNEKLFF. The CDR3 DNA follows: TGCGCCAGCAGCTTTGGGGACAAAAATGAAAAACTGTTTTTT.